This TCR beta chain was sequenced in a study of cytomegalovirus exposure and HLA in healthy donors. The overall study: Early release data held around 80 million unique TCRs from HLA-typed donors.

This clone was counted a single time. Its cognate antigen is unknown. Within the sample, other DNA sequences also encode this same CDR3. The study ran its PCR with 60 Vbeta and 13 Jbeta primers. The data were produced by immunoSEQ multiplex PCR, yet TCRdb's version contains in-frame clones alone and is incomplete. The data contain approximately 150,000 clones, around four fifths of them singletons. The study, taken as a whole, reports: V segments that were indistinguishable, TRBV6-2 and TRBV6-3 among them, were omitted from analysis. V- and J-gene trimming of TCR beta was linked (in a later analysis) to a missense DCLRE1C variant.

The CDR3 is 13 amino acids. The V and J ends lost 9 bases and 2 bases, in that order; junction bases with no gene match: 6. Germline CDR1 and CDR2: SGHRS and YFSETQ. The sample consisted of PBMCs. The clonotype originates from a man aged 30-40 years in good health and CMV-seronegative. This chain connects TRBV5-1 to TRBJ2-7; TRBD1 matches at 9 bases. CDR3 sequence reads: CAIGGTGTYEQYF. CDR3 bases: TGCGCCATAGGGGGGACAGGGACCTACGAGCAGTACTTC.